The table lists the clone carrying this T cell receptor (beta chain) with many counts. Its specificity is unknown. The sample comes from a study of T cells in Graves' hyperthyroidism and ophthalmopathy. General observations from the study: Model-based prediction identified ophthalmopathy a median about 6 months prior to its onset. Most thyroid clonotypes expanded above 0.001 appeared in blood too.

Diagnoses were established using clinical symptoms, serum thyroxine and TRAb, thyroid ultrasound and orbital computed tomography. RNA transcripts provided the source from which TCR beta CDR3 regions were amplified. HTBI primers drove first-round RT-PCR of the TCR CDR3. One entry per CDR3 protein results from TCRdb running MiXCR on the multiplex PCR reads. The sample shows fewer than 650,000 distinct CDR3 sequences, around 13% of them seen only once. This clonotype originated in a woman in her forties with Graves' hyperthyroidism. Sequencing was performed on blood.

The CDR3: CASSLPRTSGSRTDTQYF. CDR3 DNA sequence: TGTGCCAGCAGTTTACCCCGGACTAGCGGGAGCCGCACAGATACGCAGTATTTT. The chain links TRBV28 to TRBJ2-3; 13 nucleotides align to TRBD2. In germline, CDR1 is MDHEN, CDR2 SYDVKM. V lost 2 bases and J lost 1; bases outside the gene matches: 6. The CDR3 is made up of 18 amino acids. Full variable domain (missing parts from reference TRBV28 and TRBJ2-3): DVKVTQSSRYLVKRTGEKVFLECVQDMDHENMFWYRQDPGLGLRLIYFSYDVKMKEKGDIPEGYSVSREKKERFSLILESASTNQTSMYLCASSLPRTSGSRTDTQYFGPGTRLTVL.